One sample yielded the 10 T cell receptor beta chains listed below, sequenced in a study of T cells in Graves' hyperthyroidism and ophthalmopathy. The source material, RNA transcripts, was used to amplify TCR beta CDR3 regions. TCR CDR3 underwent first-round RT-PCR with the HTBI primer set. Using its own MiXCR run on the multiplex PCR reads, TCRdb lists one record per CDR3 protein. The sample records over 150,000 distinct CDR3 sequences, 17% being singletons. The specimen sequenced was blood. These receptors all stem from a woman between 45 and 60 years old with Graves' hyperthyroidism.

To note about this clonotype: Germline and junction disagree at one end, which may indicate a read error. This chain uses TRBV28 with TRBJ1-2; tentative D call: TRBD1 (5 bases). Germline values: CDR1 MDHEN, CDR2 SYDVKM. The CDR3 loop spans 14 amino acids. CDR3 bases: TGTGCCAGCAGTGTAACAGGTGCCTACTATGGCTGCACCTTC. Translating it yields CASSVTGAYYGCTF.

The chain links TRBV5-5 to TRBJ2-3; D possibly matches TRBD1 or TRBD2 (6 bases each). This CDR3 has 17 residues. The germline gives CDR1 SGHKS, CDR2 YYEKEE (reference sequence). Trimming took off 0 bases at V and 0 bases at J, with 14 bases between the two ends. In DNA form, the CDR3 reads TGTGCCAGCAGCTTGGGTTGGGGGGCGCAAAGCACAGATACGCAGTATTTT. It specifies CASSLGWGAQSTDTQYF.

This chain connects TRBV6-5 to TRBJ2-3; unclear D gene. Germline V CDR1 and CDR2: MNHEY, SVGAGI. The CDR3 extends over 15 amino acids. The V gene lost 3 bases and the J gene lost 0 bases, with 10 bases spanning the gap. CDR3 residues: CASSYGTPSTDTQYF. The CDR3, as DNA: TGTGCCAGCAGTTATGGTACACCGAGCACAGATACGCAGTATTTT.

This clonotype has a single count. This may be a read error: a much more frequent sequence differs by one nucleotide. The J gene is TRBJ2-3, the V gene TRBV12-5, with D hard to call. The CDR3 extends over 15 amino acids. Germline CDR1 LGHNT, CDR2 FRNRAP. Trimming cost V 9 bases and J 4 bases, with 20 bases left between them. CDR3 in amino acids: CARGLSDGWADTQYF. In DNA form, the CDR3 reads TGTGCTAGAGGTCTCTCGGACGGATGGGCAGATACGCAGTATTTT.

The J gene is TRBJ1-5, the V gene TRBV15; D is possibly TRBD1 (5 bases). V was pared by 10 bases and J by 5 bases, with 15 bases between. In germline, CDR1 is LNHNV, CDR2 YYDKDF (reference sequence). The CDR3 totals 13 residues. CDR3 coding DNA: TGTGCCATCGGTCGGGGCGGAGATCAGCCCCAGCATTTT. Protein sequence: CAIGRGGDQPQHF. Complete variable domain (other parts from reference TRBV15 and TRBJ1-5): DAMVIQNPRYQVTQFGKPVTLSCSQTLNHNVMYWYQQKSSQAPKLLFHYYDKDFNNEADTPDNFQSRRPNTSFCFLDIRSPGLGDTAMYLCAIGRGGDQPQHFGDGTRLSIL.

This clonotype has more than one count but fewer than ten. This chain uses TRBV7-9 with TRBJ1-6; TRBD1 is a possible D gene (6 bases). The CDR3 extends over 17 amino acids. V was clipped by 5 bases and J by 9 bases, with 23 bases between them. The germline V gene encodes CDR1 SEHNR and CDR2 FQNEAQ (reference sequence). The CDR3 sequence: CASSHIAGGPAGSPLHF. Here the CDR3 DNA reads TGTGCCAGCAGCCACATAGCGGGGGGGCCAGCTGGTTCACCCCTCCACTTT.

The chain combines TRBV4-2 with TRBJ2-1; weak D call: TRBD2 (6 bases). Deletions cut 0 bases from V and 0 bases from J, with 9 bases between. Germline CDR1 reads LGHNA; CDR2 reads YNFKEQ. The CDR3 has 16 residues. CDR3 DNA sequence: TGTGCCAGCAGCCAAGAACTAGCCCCCTCCTACAATGAGCAGTTCTTC. Amino acids: CASSQELAPSYNEQFF.

The rearrangement links TRBV4-1 to TRBJ2-5; D not certain. The CDR3 loop spans 14 amino acids. V was shortened by 5 bases and J by 6 bases, with 16 bases between the two germline ends. CDR1 and CDR2 (germline): MGHRA, YSYEKL. CDR3 sequence reads: CASSGIAGLKTQYF. The CDR3 DNA is TGCGCCAGCAGCGGAATAGCTGGTTTAAAGACCCAGTACTTC.

At least ten counts were recorded for this clonotype. The chain recombines TRBV12-3 or TRBV12-4 with TRBJ2-3; D unclear. The CDR3 length is 12 residues. V was clipped by 6 bases and J by 4 bases, with 8 bases between them. The chain's CDR3 is CASRVGPDTQYF. CDR3 nucleotides: TGTGCCAGCAGGGTGGGCCCAGATACGCAGTATTTT.

This clonotype appeared many times. The rearrangement links TRBV18 to TRBJ1-2, with a possible D match to TRBD1 (5 bases). CDR3 length: 16 residues. V was clipped by 2 bases and J by 4 bases, with 17 bases between them. From germline, CDR1 is KGHSH and CDR2 LQKENI. CDR3 in amino acids: CASSPYEPPGAYGYTF. The CDR3 DNA sequence: TGTGCCAGCTCACCATATGAACCACCCGGGGCCTATGGCTACACCTTC.